Listed here are 29 T cell receptor beta chains from one sample, sequenced in a study of CD8+ T cells in alopecia areata. cDNA prepared by RNA extraction and subsequent reverse transcription served as the template for sequencing. Measured with immunoSEQ multiplex PCR; TCRdb has only the in-frame clones, and not every one. The table lists 190,000 or so clones, around 60% of them singletons. The treatment: oral pan-JAK inhibitor, 5-10 mg twice daily. The sample was CD8+ T cells sorted from blood, taken at week 24, from a patient treated with tofacitinib. The origin of the receptors is a human donor with alopecia areata.

Many counts were recorded for this clone. V and J are TRBV7-8 and TRBJ2-3; 7 bases fit TRBD1. With 5 bases clipped from V and 2 bases from J, the junction kept 13 bases outside the gene matches. This CDR3 is built from 17 residues. In germline, CDR1 is SGHVS, CDR2 FQNEAQ. In nucleotides, the CDR3 is TGTGCCAGCAGCCCTCGGCCCTCAGGGGGTGTCACAGATACGCAGTATTTT. This codes for CASSPRPSGGVTDTQYF.

This chain links TRBV30 with TRBJ2-3; the D is unclear. The CDR3 is made up of 13 amino acids. Deletions cut 0 bases from V and 2 bases from J, with 6 bases between. Germline-derived CDR1 and CDR2 are GTSNPN and SVGIG (reference sequence). In nucleotides, the CDR3 is TGTGCCTGGAGTGTACTTCCCACAGATACGCAGTATTTT. Translated, it gives CAWSVLPTDTQYF.

This clone showed up just a few times. The CDR3 nucleotides read TGTGCCAGCAGCCTAACAGGGGACACCGGGGAGCTGTTTTTT. Translating gives CASSLTGDTGELFF. The chain couples TRBV7-9 to TRBJ2-2, with 7 bases identical to TRBD1. The germline gives CDR1 SEHNR, CDR2 FQNEAQ (reference sequence). The CDR3 covers 14 residues. J lost 3 bases, V lost 5 bases, and 3 bases had no gene match.

V usage is TRBV2 and J usage is TRBJ2-4, with a tentative D call TRBD1 (5 bases). Trimming removed 8 bases from V and 1 base from J, with 12 bases in between. The CDR3 is made up of 14 amino acids. CDR1 and CDR2 (germline): SNHLY, FYNNEI. CDR3 bases: TGTGCCAGCCTTATTCCAGGGGCCAAAAACATTCAGTACTTC. Translating it yields CASLIPGAKNIQYF.

The chain joins TRBV10-3 to TRBJ1-1; TRBD1 matches 10 bases. CDR3 size: 16 residues. CDR1 ENHRY and CDR2 SYGVKD come from the germline V gene. V gave up 6 bases and J gave up 5 bases; unmatched junction bases: 12. Here the CDR3 reads CAIRGWDRGVRTEAFF. CDR3 nucleotides: TGTGCCATCAGGGGCTGGGACAGGGGAGTTCGGACTGAAGCTTTCTTT.

J is TRBJ2-1 and V is TRBV4-1; 13 bases align to TRBD2. The length of the CDR3 is 16 residues. V trimming: 3 bases; J trimming: 4 bases; junction bases outside the gene matches: 3. Germline loops: CDR1 MGHRA, CDR2 YSYEKL. The CDR3 is CASSQELAGGYNEQFF. As DNA, the CDR3 is TGCGCCAGCAGCCAGGAACTAGCGGGGGGGTACAATGAGCAGTTCTTC.

This clone was recorded a few times. The V and J genes are TRBV13 and TRBJ2-4, with TRBD2 matching 8 bases. Germline CDR1 reads PRHDT; CDR2 reads FYEKMQ (reference sequence). The V segment lost 4 bases and the J segment 8 bases; nucleotides outside the gene matches: 10. The length of the CDR3 is 15 residues. For the CDR3, the DNA is TGTGCCAGCAGCTACCCCAACGGGGGGGACGACATTCAGTACTTC. As protein: CASSYPNGGDDIQYF.

The sample holds a few counts of this clone. V and J are TRBV11-2 and TRBJ1-3, with D perhaps matching TRBD1 (5 bases). The CDR3 is made up of 14 amino acids. The germline V gene has CDR1 SGHAT and CDR2 FQNNGV. V lost 5 bases to trimming and J lost 2 bases, with 10 bases between them. CDR3 in amino acids: CASSPSRAGNTIYF. CDR3 nucleotide sequence: TGTGCCAGCAGCCCCAGCAGGGCTGGAAACACCATATATTTT.

V gene TRBV27 combines with J gene TRBJ1-1; unclear D gene. The CDR3 is 15 amino acids. Germline V CDR1 and CDR2: MNHEY, SMNVEV (reference sequence). V lost 5 bases, J lost 3 bases, and 16 bases lay in between. The CDR3: CASSPHNIPHTEAFF. CDR3 bases: TGTGCCAGCAGTCCTCACAATATTCCCCACACTGAAGCTTTCTTT.

This clone was recorded only once. The V and J genes are TRBV4-2 and TRBJ1-1, with 9 bases fitting TRBD1. The V gene's germline CDR1 is LGHNA and CDR2 YNFKEQ. This CDR3 spans 15 amino acids. V lost 4 bases, J lost 4 bases, and 7 bases stayed unmatched. The CDR3 nucleotides read TGTGCCAGCAGCCGCAACAGGGGGCGCAGCACTGAAGCTTTCTTT. Translated, it gives CASSRNRGRSTEAFF.

V gene TRBV4-1 combines with J gene TRBJ2-7, with unresolved D. Germline loops: CDR1 MGHRA, CDR2 YSYEKL. This CDR3 has 13 residues. The V end lost 1 base, the J end lost 7 bases, and 11 bases lay between the germline ends. CDR3 in amino acids: CASSQVPSGEQYF. CDR3 DNA: TGCGCCAGCAGCCAAGTCCCCTCCGGTGAGCAGTACTTC.

J is TRBJ2-7 and V is TRBV5-1; 8 nucleotides agree with TRBD1. The trim removed 0 bases at V and 5 bases at J, leaving 13 bases unmatched. Germline CDR1 and CDR2: SGHRS and YFSETQ. CDR3 length: 17 amino acids. The CDR3 coding sequence is TGCGCCAGCAGCTTGGGACAGGGGCGTGCCGGATTCGACGAGCAGTACTTC. Amino acids: CASSLGQGRAGFDEQYF.

This clone was observed a few times. The V and J genes are TRBV5-1 and TRBJ2-7, with D perhaps TRBD1 or TRBD2 (6 bases each). Per the germline V gene, CDR1 is SGHRS and CDR2 is YFSETQ. The CDR3 has 14 residues. Trimming removed 2 bases from V and 2 bases from J, with 11 bases in between. CDR3 bases: TGCGCCAGCAGCTTCGGGGGCGGCCCCTACGAGCAGTACTTC. Its protein is CASSFGGGPYEQYF.

The chain uses TRBV27 and TRBJ2-1, with TRBD2 as a possible D gene (5 bases). The CDR3 is 12 residues long. Germline V lookup: CDR1 MNHEY, CDR2 SMNVEV (reference sequence). V was trimmed by 2 bases and J by 9 bases, leaving 8 bases between them. CDR3 in DNA: TGTGCCAGCAGTTTAATGGGAGTTGAGCAGTTCTTC. Protein product: CASSLMGVEQFF.

The chain uses TRBV2 and TRBJ1-2, with a possible D match to TRBD1 (6 bases). This CDR3 spans 16 amino acids. Trimming took off 5 bases at V and 4 bases at J, with 20 bases between the two ends. CDR1 SNHLY and CDR2 FYNNEI come from the germline V gene. CDR3 sequence: CASSFTGQPQGYGYTF. In DNA, the CDR3 is TGTGCCAGCAGTTTTACCGGACAGCCACAGGGCTATGGCTACACCTTC.

This clone was detected only once. The chain is built from TRBV7-6 and TRBJ1-1; D perhaps matches TRBD1 (5 bases). From germline, CDR1 is SGHVS and CDR2 FNYEAQ. The CDR3 sequence is 14 residues long. Trimming took off 8 bases at V and 0 bases at J, with 13 bases between the two ends. The chain's CDR3 is CASSRAGMNTEAFF. For the CDR3, the DNA is TGTGCCAGCTCCAGGGCGGGCATGAACACTGAAGCTTTCTTT.

CDR3 DNA sequence: TGTGCCAGCAGCTTACAGAGAACAGGCAATCAGCCCCAGCATTTT. Protein sequence: CASSLQRTGNQPQHF. The chain joins TRBV7-9 to TRBJ1-5; D is uncertain. The germline gives CDR1 SEHNR, CDR2 FQNEAQ (reference sequence). The CDR3 length is 15 residues. The germline V and J ends were trimmed by 2 bases and 2 bases, with 10 bases remaining between them. Complete variable domain (other parts from reference TRBV7-9 and TRBJ1-5): DTGVSQNPRHKITKRGQNVTFRCDPISEHNRLYWYRQTLGQGPEFLTYFQNEAQLEKSRLLSDRFSAERPKGSFSTLEIQRTEQGDSAMYLCASSLQRTGNQPQHFGDGTRLSIL.

V gene TRBV7-9 combines with J gene TRBJ2-7, with a weak D call TRBD2 (5 bases). The CDR3 has 14 amino acids. V gave up 4 bases and J gave up 3 bases, with 13 bases separating them. The germline gives CDR1 SEHNR, CDR2 FQNEAQ (reference sequence). The CDR3 loop reads CASSSSGRDYEQYF. Written as DNA, the CDR3 is TGTGCCAGCAGCTCCTCAGGACGGGACTACGAGCAGTACTTC.

V is TRBV30 and J is TRBJ1-1; D ambiguous. V was cut by 1 base and J by 8 bases, with 11 bases left in between. The CDR3 length is 12 residues. CDR1 and CDR2 (germline): GTSNPN, SVGIG (reference sequence). The CDR3 bases are TGTGCCTGGAGTGAAAGTAGCAGAGAAGCTTTCTTT. It yields the protein CAWSESSREAFF.

This chain joins TRBV10-3 and TRBJ2-1; TRBD2 agrees at 15 bases. Germline CDR1 is ENHRY and CDR2 is SYGVKD. V shed 5 bases and J 1 base; nucleotides not matched to a gene: 6. This CDR3 is 18 amino acids long. The CDR3 DNA is TGTGCCATCAGTAATCCAGGACTAGCGGGGGGGTCCTACAATGAGCAGTTCTTC. Translated: CAISNPGLAGGSYNEQFF.

In this sample, this clone turned up once. The chain has TRBV9 and TRBJ1-5; the D gene is possibly TRBD1 (6 bases). Trimming took 4 bases from V and 5 from J, leaving 10 bases between them. CDR3 length: 13 residues. In germline, CDR1 is SGDLS, CDR2 YYNGEE. CDR3 amino acids: CASSSRGDQPQHF. The CDR3 DNA reads TGTGCCAGCAGCTCCAGGGGAGATCAGCCCCAGCATTTT.

The V call is TRBV7-9, the J call TRBJ2-6; D is uncertain. CDR1 is SEHNR, CDR2 FQNEAQ, per germline (reference sequence). The CDR3 length is 15 residues. V lost 5 bases and J lost 0, with 8 bases in between. The CDR3: CASSPGPSGANVLTF. The CDR3 DNA sequence: TGTGCCAGCAGCCCCGGGCCCTCTGGGGCCAACGTCCTGACTTTC.

The chain uses TRBV4-1 and TRBJ2-4, with 9 nucleotides matching TRBD1. Looked up from germline, CDR1 is MGHRA and CDR2 is YSYEKL. With 5 bases clipped from V and 3 bases from J, the junction kept 2 bases outside the gene matches. CDR3 size: 14 residues. The CDR3 coding sequence is TGCGCCAGCAGCAGGACAGGGGACAAAAACATTCAGTACTTC. Protein product: CASSRTGDKNIQYF.

As for this clone: Other DNA sequences in this sample translate to the same CDR3. This chain connects TRBV20-1 to TRBJ1-2, with D unclear. This CDR3 region has 9 residues. Germline CDR1 reads DFQATT; CDR2 reads SNEGSKA (reference sequence). V lost 5 bases and J 4 bases, leaving 2 bases between the germline ends. The DNA of the CDR3 is TGCAGTGCTCCCTATGGCTACACCTTC. Translation: CSAPYGYTF.

This clone was counted a few times. CDR3 in amino acids: CASRGRTGQNTEAFF. The CDR3 region has the DNA TGTGCCAGCAGGGGAAGGACAGGACAAAACACTGAAGCTTTCTTT. This rearrangement joins TRBV6-1 to TRBJ1-1; TRBD1 agrees at 7 bases. The CDR3 sequence is 15 residues long. V shed 6 bases and J 2 bases; nucleotides not matched to a gene: 9. CDR1 is MNHNS, CDR2 SASEGT, per germline.

CDR3 amino acids: CANQDRIGGYTF. DNA of the CDR3: TGTGCCAACCAGGACAGGATTGGGGGCTACACCTTC. The genes are TRBV25-1 and TRBJ1-2; TRBD1 matches 7 bases. The CDR3 contains 12 residues. Germline-derived CDR1 and CDR2 are MGHDK and SYGVNS. V gave up 10 bases and J gave up 8 bases; unmatched junction bases: 10.

The chain uses TRBV19 and TRBJ1-6; no clear D gene. Trimming removed 10 bases from V and 14 bases from J, with 21 bases in between. This CDR3 region has 13 residues. Germline V CDR1 and CDR2: LNHDA, SQIVND (reference sequence). In DNA form, the CDR3 reads TGTGCCACCGCTTTTTCGGGCGAAGCGGCCCTCCACTTT. Protein: CATAFSGEAALHF.

This clone was found a few times. The rearrangement links TRBV4-2 to TRBJ2-7; the match to TRBD1 covers 7 bases. V shed 0 bases, J shed 3 bases, and the junction held 8 bases outside the gene matches. This CDR3 has 16 amino acids. CDR1 is LGHNA, CDR2 YNFKEQ, per germline. The CDR3 sequence: CASSQDPTGLGYEQYF. The DNA of the CDR3 is TGTGCCAGCAGCCAAGATCCGACAGGGTTGGGCTACGAGCAGTACTTC.

The rearrangement uses TRBV5-1 and TRBJ2-7, with D possibly being TRBD1 or TRBD2 (5 bases each). CDR1 is SGHRS and CDR2 is YFSETQ in the germline V gene. This CDR3 region has 14 residues. V lost 0 bases, J lost 2 bases, and 9 bases lay in between. CDR3 DNA: TGCGCCAGCAGCTTGGGGGGGTTCCCCTACGAGCAGTACTTC. Encoded protein: CASSLGGFPYEQYF.